The entry below describes one T cell receptor (beta chain). The antigen remains unidentified. The germline CDR1 and CDR2 sequences are SGHVS and FNYEAQ. The V and J ends lost 2 bases and 6 bases respectively, with 8 bases between them. The CDR3 is 12 amino acids. Using immunoSEQ multiplex PCR, the repertoire was profiled, and TCRdb retains in-frame clones only, with some absent. This table holds around 300,000 clones, 65% to 90% found once. These data belong to a study of cytomegalovirus exposure and HLA in healthy donors. Overall study findings and caveats: The study designated roughly 160 TCR beta chains cytomegalovirus-associated. Subsequent analysis of the 95 to 150 validation repertoires found a tendency for first-cohort TCR clusters to co-occur.

Donors came from a validation cohort of 95 to 150 subjects, distinct from the first 666-subject cohort. This sequence was found in a woman younger than 30 in good health and CMV-seronegative. V is TRBV7-6 and J is TRBJ2-7; a weak D match, TRBD2 (5 bases). Sequenced input: PBMCs. CDR3 amino acids: CASSLMGSEQYF. The CDR3 DNA follows: TGTGCCAGCAGCTTAATGGGGAGCGAGCAGTACTTC. Supplemented by reference TRBV7-6 and TRBJ2-7, the full variable domain reads GAGVSQSPRYKVTKRGQDVALRCDPISGHVSLYWYRQALGQGPEFLTYFNYEAQQDKSGLPNDRFSAERPEGSISTLTIQRTEQRDSAMYRCASSLMGSEQYFGPGTRLTVT.